This note documents a single T cell receptor (beta chain) sequence. Its target is unknown. The source of the sample is a study of glioma-infiltrating T cells after dendritic cell vaccination. The ends lost 4 bases at V and 12 bases at J; junction bases unmatched: 18. The CDR3 has 16 amino acids. CDR1 is SGHTA and CDR2 is FQGNSA in the germline V gene. Points from the study as a whole: Higher pretreatment TIL content predicted longer progression-free time and survival. TCR clonality showed no direct relationship with survival.

As for time point: after dendritic cell vaccination, including at tumor progression/relapse. TCRB CDR3 was amplified from 2 ug genomic DNA or less. Primers: 60 V beta forward and 13 J beta reverse. The assay was immunoSEQ multiplex PCR, and TCRdb's table has in-frame clones only and misses some. This sample yields about 65,000 clones, of which around nine tenths are seen a single time; around 10% belongs to the top ten. The source was blood, collected after dendritic cell vaccination. The receptor comes from a human donor with glioblastoma. V and J are TRBV7-2 and TRBJ2-5, with 9 bases fitting TRBD1. CDR3 sequence: CASSSDRDRAIGTKYF. CDR3 sequence (DNA): TGTGCCAGCAGCTCGGACCGGGACAGGGCTATCGGTACGAAGTACTTC.